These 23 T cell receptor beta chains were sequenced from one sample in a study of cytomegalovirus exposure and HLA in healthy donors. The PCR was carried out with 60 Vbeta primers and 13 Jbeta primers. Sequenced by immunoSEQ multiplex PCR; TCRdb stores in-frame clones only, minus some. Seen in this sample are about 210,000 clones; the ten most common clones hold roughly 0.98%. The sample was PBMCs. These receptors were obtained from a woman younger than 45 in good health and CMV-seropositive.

In DNA form, the CDR3 reads TGTGCCAGTAGTCCCTCAGGGCTGTACGAGCAGTACTTC. Its translation is CASSPSGLYEQYF. V is TRBV19 and J is TRBJ2-7; tentatively, D is TRBD1 (5 bases). Trimming cost V 5 bases and J 4 bases, with 12 bases left between them. CDR3 length: 13 amino acids. Germline V gene lookup returns CDR1 LNHDA and CDR2 SQIVND (reference sequence).

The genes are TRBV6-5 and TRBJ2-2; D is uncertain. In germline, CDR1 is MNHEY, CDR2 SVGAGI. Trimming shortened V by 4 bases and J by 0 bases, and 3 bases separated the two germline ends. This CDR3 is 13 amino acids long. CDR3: CASSFSNTGELFF. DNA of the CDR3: TGTGCCAGCAGTTTCTCGAACACCGGGGAGCTGTTTTTT.

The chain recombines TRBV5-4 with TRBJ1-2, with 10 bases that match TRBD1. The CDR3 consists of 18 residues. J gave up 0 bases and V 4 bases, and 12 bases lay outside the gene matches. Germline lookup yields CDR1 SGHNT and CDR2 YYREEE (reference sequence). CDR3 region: CASSTDWTGGKANYGYTF. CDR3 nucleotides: TGTGCCAGCAGCACCGATTGGACAGGGGGAAAAGCTAACTATGGCTACACCTTC.

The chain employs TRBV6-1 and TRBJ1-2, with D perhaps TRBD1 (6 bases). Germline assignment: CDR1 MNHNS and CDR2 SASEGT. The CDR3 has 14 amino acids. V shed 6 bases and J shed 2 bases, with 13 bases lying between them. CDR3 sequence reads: CASRKQGQNYGYTF. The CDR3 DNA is TGTGCCAGCAGGAAACAGGGACAAAACTATGGCTACACCTTC.

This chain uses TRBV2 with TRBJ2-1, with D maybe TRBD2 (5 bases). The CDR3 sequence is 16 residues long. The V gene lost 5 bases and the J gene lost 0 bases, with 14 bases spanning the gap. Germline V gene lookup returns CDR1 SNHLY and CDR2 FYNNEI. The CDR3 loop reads CASSRTSGGSYNEQFF. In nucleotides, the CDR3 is TGTGCCAGCAGTCGAACAAGCGGAGGCTCCTACAATGAGCAGTTCTTC.

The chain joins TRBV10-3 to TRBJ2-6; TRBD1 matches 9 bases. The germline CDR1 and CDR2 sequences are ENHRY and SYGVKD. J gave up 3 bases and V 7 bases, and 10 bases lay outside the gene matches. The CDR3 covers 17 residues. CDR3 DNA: TGTGCCATCAAGGAAGCACAGGGGGCTATTGGGGCCAACGTCCTGACTTTC. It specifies CAIKEAQGAIGANVLTF.

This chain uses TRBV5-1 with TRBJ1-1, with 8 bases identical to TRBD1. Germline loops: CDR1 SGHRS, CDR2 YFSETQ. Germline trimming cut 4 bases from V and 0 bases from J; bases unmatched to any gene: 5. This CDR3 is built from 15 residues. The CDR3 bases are TGCGCCAGCAGCCGGACAGGGACCATGAACACTGAAGCTTTCTTT. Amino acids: CASSRTGTMNTEAFF.

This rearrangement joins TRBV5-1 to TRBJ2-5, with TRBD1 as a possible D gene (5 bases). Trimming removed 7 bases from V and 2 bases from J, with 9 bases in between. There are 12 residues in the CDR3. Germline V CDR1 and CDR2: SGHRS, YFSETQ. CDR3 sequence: CASGDRQETQYF. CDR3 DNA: TGCGCCAGCGGTGACAGACAAGAGACCCAGTACTTC.

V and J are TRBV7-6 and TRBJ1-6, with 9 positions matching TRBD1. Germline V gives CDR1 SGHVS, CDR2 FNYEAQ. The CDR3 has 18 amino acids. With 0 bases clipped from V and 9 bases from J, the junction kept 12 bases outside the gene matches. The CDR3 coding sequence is TGTGCCAGCAGCTTAGCCGGTGGTTGGGACAGGGTAACTTCACCCCTCCACTTT. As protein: CASSLAGGWDRVTSPLHF. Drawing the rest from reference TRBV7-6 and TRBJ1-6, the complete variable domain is GAGVSQSPRYKVTKRGQDVALRCDPISGHVSLYWYRQALGQGPEFLTYFNYEAQQDKSGLPNDRFSAERPEGSISTLTIQRTEQRDSAMYRCASSLAGGWDRVTSPLHFGNGTRLTVT.

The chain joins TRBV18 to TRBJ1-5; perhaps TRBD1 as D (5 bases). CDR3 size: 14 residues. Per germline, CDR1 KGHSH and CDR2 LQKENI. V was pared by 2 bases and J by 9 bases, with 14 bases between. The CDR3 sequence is CASSPTGGGGPQHF. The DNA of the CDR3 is TGTGCCAGCTCACCAACAGGTGGGGGAGGGCCCCAGCATTTT.

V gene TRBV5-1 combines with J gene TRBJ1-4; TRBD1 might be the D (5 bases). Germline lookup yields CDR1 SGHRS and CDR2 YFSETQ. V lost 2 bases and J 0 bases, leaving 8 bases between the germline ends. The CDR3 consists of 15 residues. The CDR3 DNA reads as TGCGCCAGCAGCTTCAGGGATCCAACTAATGAAAAACTGTTTTTT. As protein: CASSFRDPTNEKLFF.

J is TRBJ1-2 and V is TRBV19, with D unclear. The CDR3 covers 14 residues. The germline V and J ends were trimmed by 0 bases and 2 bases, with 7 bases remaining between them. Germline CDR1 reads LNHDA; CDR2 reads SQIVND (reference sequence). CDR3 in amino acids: CASSIDNGNYGYTF. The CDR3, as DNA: TGTGCCAGTAGTATAGATAACGGGAACTATGGCTACACCTTC.

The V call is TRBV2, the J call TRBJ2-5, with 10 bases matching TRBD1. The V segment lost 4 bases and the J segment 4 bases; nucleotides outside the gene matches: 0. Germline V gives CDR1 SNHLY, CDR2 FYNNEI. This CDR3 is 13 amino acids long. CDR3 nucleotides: TGTGCCAGCAGTGGGACAGGGGGAGAGACCCAGTACTTC. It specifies CASSGTGGETQYF.

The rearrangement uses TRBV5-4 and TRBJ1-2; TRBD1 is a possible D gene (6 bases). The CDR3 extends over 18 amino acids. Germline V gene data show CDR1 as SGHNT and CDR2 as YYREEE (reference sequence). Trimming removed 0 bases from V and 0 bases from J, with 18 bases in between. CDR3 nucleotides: TGTGCCAGCAGCTTGGTGTTTGGGGGGGCCAATACTAACTATGGCTACACCTTC. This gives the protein CASSLVFGGANTNYGYTF.

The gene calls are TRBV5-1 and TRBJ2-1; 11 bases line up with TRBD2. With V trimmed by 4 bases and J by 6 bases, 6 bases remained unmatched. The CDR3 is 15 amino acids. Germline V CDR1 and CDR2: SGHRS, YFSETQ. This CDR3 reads CASSPGTSGVNEQFF. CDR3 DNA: TGCGCCAGCAGCCCCGGGACTAGCGGAGTCAATGAGCAGTTCTTC.

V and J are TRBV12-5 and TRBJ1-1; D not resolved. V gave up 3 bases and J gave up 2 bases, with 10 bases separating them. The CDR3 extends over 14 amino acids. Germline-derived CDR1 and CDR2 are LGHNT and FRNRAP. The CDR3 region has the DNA TGTGCTAGTGGTTTTAACCAGGAAAACACTGAAGCTTTCTTT. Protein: CASGFNQENTEAFF.

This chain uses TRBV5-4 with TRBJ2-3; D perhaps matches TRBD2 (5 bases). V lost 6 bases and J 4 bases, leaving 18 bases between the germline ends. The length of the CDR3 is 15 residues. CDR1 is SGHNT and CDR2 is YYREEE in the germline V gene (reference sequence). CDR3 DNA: TGTGCCAGCACCCCCGGAGGACGGGGAGCAGATACGCAGTATTTT. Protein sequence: CASTPGGRGADTQYF.

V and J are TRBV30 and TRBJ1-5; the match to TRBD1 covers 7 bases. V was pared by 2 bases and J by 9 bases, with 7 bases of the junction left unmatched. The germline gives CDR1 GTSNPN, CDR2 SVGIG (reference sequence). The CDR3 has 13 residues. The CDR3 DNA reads TGTGCCTGGAGTAAAGGGGGCGTGCGGCCCCAGCATTTT. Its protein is CAWSKGGVRPQHF. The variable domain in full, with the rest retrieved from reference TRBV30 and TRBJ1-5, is SQTIHQWPATLVQPVGSPLSLECTVEGTSNPNLYWYRQAAGRGLQLLFYSVGIGQISSEVPQNLSASRPQDRQFILSSKKLLLSDSGFYLCAWSKGGVRPQHFGDGTRLSIL.

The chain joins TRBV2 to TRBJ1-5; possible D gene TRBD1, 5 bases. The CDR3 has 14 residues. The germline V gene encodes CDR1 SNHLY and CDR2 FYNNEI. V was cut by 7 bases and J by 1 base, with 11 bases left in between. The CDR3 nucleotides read TGTGCCAGCAAAGGACGGGGGAGCAATCAGCCCCAGCATTTT. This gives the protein CASKGRGSNQPQHF.

The CDR3 region is CASSLGQGANEQFF. CDR3 DNA: TGTGCCAGCAGCTTGGGACAGGGGGCGAATGAGCAGTTCTTC. The rearrangement links TRBV5-4 to TRBJ2-1; 10 bases align to TRBD1. Germline-derived CDR1 and CDR2 are SGHNT and YYREEE (reference sequence). Unmatched junction bases numbered 1, after V lost 0 bases and J lost 7 bases. CDR3 length equals 14 residues.

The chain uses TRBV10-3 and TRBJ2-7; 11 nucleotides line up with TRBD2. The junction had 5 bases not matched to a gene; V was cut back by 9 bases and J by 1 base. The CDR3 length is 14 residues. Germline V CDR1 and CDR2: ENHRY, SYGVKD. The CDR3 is CAIRTSGPSYEQYF. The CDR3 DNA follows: TGTGCCATTAGGACTAGCGGGCCTTCCTACGAGCAGTACTTC.

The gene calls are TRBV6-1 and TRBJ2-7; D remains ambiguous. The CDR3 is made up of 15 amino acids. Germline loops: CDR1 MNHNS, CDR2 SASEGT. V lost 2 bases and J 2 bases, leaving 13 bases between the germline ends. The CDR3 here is CASSESPAEAYEQYF. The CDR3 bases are TGTGCCAGCAGTGAATCTCCAGCCGAGGCCTACGAGCAGTACTTC.

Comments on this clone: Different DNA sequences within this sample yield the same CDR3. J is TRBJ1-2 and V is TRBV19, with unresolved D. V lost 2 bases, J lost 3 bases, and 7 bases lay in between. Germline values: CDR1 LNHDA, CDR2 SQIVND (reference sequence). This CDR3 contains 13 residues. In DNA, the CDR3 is TGTGCCAGTAGTATAAAAGGAGACTATGGCTACACCTTC. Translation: CASSIKGDYGYTF.